Below are 21 T cell receptor beta chains sequenced from a single sample in a study of T cell repertoires in cytomegalovirus infection. TCRdb fed the reads into MiXCR, producing one record per CDR3 protein. Of approximately 320,000 distinct CDR3 sequences listed, over 7.5% were seen once; the top ten hold about 4.5%. The sample consisted of PBMCs. Receptor source: a human donor in good health (CMV status not recorded). Some clones in this sample may be carry-over from other donors' samples.

This clonotype was picked up a small number of times. The gene calls are TRBV6-8 and TRBJ2-2, with TRBD2 matching over 7 bases. This CDR3 spans 14 amino acids. Per germline, CDR1 MNHGY and CDR2 SAAAGT. J was trimmed by 8 bases and V by 4 bases; bases with no gene match: 7. CDR3 region: CASSWGGTAGELFF. Written as DNA, the CDR3 is TGTGCCAGCAGTTGGGGGGGGACCGCGGGGGAGCTGTTTTTT.

V gene TRBV20-1 combines with J gene TRBJ1-1; D remains unclear. CDR1 DFQATT and CDR2 SNEGSKA come from the germline V gene (reference sequence). The length of the CDR3 is 13 residues. The V end was cut by 1 base, the J end by 1 base, with 7 bases between. CDR3 sequence (DNA): TGCAGTGCTAGAGTTACCACGAACACTGAAGCTTTCTTT. Encoded protein: CSARVTTNTEAFF.

The rearrangement uses TRBV27 and TRBJ2-5, with 8 nucleotides matching TRBD2. CDR3 length: 17 residues. Germline V gives CDR1 MNHEY, CDR2 SMNVEV (reference sequence). Trimming removed 6 bases from V and 1 base from J; junction bases left unmatched: 13. CDR3 sequence reads: CASSLYRGGGAQETQYF. DNA of the CDR3: TGTGCCAGCAGCCTCTACCGGGGGGGGGGGGCCCAAGAGACCCAGTACTTC.

This clonotype is medium-sized within its sample. This chain connects TRBV7-2 to TRBJ2-4; D gene ambiguous. In germline, CDR1 is SGHTA, CDR2 FQGNSA. The CDR3 is 14 residues long. V lost 10 bases and J lost 0, with 13 bases in between. CDR3 coding DNA: TGTGCCACCAATACCCCTTTAGCCAAAAACATTCAGTACTTC. It translates to CATNTPLAKNIQYF.

V and J are TRBV20-1 and TRBJ1-5; 10 bases align to TRBD1. CDR3 length: 14 amino acids. Germline V gene data show CDR1 as DFQATT and CDR2 as SNEGSKA (reference sequence). Losses at the gene ends were 3 bases for V and 7 bases for J; bases not matched to a gene: 6. CDR3 region: CSARGQGLQQPQHF. In nucleotides, the CDR3 is TGCAGTGCTAGGGGACAGGGGCTACAGCAGCCCCAGCATTTT.

The chain links TRBV20-1 to TRBJ1-5; the match to TRBD1 covers 11 bases. Germline loops: CDR1 DFQATT, CDR2 SNEGSKA (reference sequence). V lost 4 bases to trimming and J lost 4 bases; unmatched junction nucleotides: 12. The CDR3 covers 17 residues. The CDR3 nucleotides are TGCAGTGCTAAAGATGGGACAGGGGGTCGGGGAAATCAGCCCCAGCATTTT. It codes for CSAKDGTGGRGNQPQHF.

This clonotype was recorded many times. The chain couples TRBV7-2 to TRBJ2-1, with 7 positions matching TRBD1. Trimming took 3 bases from V and 5 from J; bases not matched to a gene: 7. The germline CDR1 and CDR2 sequences are SGHTA and FQGNSA. The CDR3 totals 15 residues. CDR3 region: CASSFPGTANNEQFF. Written as DNA, the CDR3 is TGTGCCAGCAGCTTCCCCGGGACAGCAAACAATGAGCAGTTCTTC.

In its sample, this clonotype was seen many times. The chain combines TRBV20-1 with TRBJ2-1; D is perhaps TRBD2 (5 bases). This CDR3 is built from 15 residues. Trimming took off 2 bases at V and 4 bases at J, with 15 bases between the two ends. Germline CDR1 DFQATT, CDR2 SNEGSKA (reference sequence). The CDR3 reads CSARSGKLEYNEQFF. The CDR3 DNA follows: TGCAGTGCTAGATCGGGGAAATTGGAGTACAATGAGCAGTTCTTC.

This clonotype has a count of ten or more. CDR3 loop: CAIRTGTRGSYNEQFF. CDR3 sequence (DNA): TGTGCCATCAGAACCGGGACTAGAGGTTCCTACAATGAGCAGTTCTTC. V and J are TRBV10-3 and TRBJ2-1, with 8 bases fitting TRBD2. Germline trimming cut 6 bases from V and 1 base from J; bases unmatched to any gene: 8. CDR3 length: 16 residues. Germline CDR1 is ENHRY and CDR2 is SYGVKD.

The rearrangement joins TRBV7-2 to TRBJ2-7; D is ambiguous. CDR3 length equals 16 residues. The germline V gene has CDR1 SGHTA and CDR2 FQGNSA. V dropped 2 bases and J dropped 5 bases, with 19 bases sitting between them. In nucleotides, the CDR3 is TGTGCCAGCAGCTTATATGTTGAGGCCTTCCCCCACGAGCAGTACTTC. Translating gives CASSLYVEAFPHEQYF.

The table lists this clonotype with many counts. The chain joins TRBV7-2 to TRBJ1-6; D call uncertain. Trimming took 2 bases from V and 9 from J, leaving 11 bases between them. The CDR3 covers 14 residues. The germline gives CDR1 SGHTA, CDR2 FQGNSA. CDR3 in DNA: TGTGCCAGCAGCTTAAGAGGGAGAGGTTCACCCCTCCACTTT. This encodes CASSLRGRGSPLHF.

V gene TRBV19 combines with J gene TRBJ1-5; TRBD1 is a possible D gene (6 bases). In germline, CDR1 is LNHDA, CDR2 SQIVND (reference sequence). The CDR3 sequence is 18 residues long. V gave up 9 bases and J gave up 0 bases, with 24 bases separating them. Here the CDR3 reads CARSRGQIINYSNQPQHF. The CDR3 coding sequence is TGTGCCAGGAGCCGGGGGCAGATTATTAATTATAGCAATCAGCCCCAGCATTTT.

The sample holds a few counts of this clonotype. The V gene is TRBV19, the J gene TRBJ2-7; D possibly corresponds to TRBD1 (6 bases). There are 15 residues in the CDR3. Trimming took off 1 base at V and 1 base at J, with 11 bases between the two ends. Per the germline V gene, CDR1 is LNHDA and CDR2 is SQIVND (reference sequence). The DNA for the CDR3 is TGTGCCAGTAGTATAGCTAGGACAGATTCCTACGAGCAGTACTTC. Residues: CASSIARTDSYEQYF.

This rearrangement joins TRBV19 to TRBJ2-4, with D unclear. V lost 4 bases and J 0 bases, leaving 10 bases between the germline ends. The CDR3 consists of 15 residues. Germline CDR1 reads LNHDA; CDR2 reads SQIVND (reference sequence). The CDR3 nucleotides are TGTGCCAGTAGTAATGGGGAAGTAGCCAAAAACATTCAGTACTTC. Residues: CASSNGEVAKNIQYF.

This clonotype was seen repeatedly, ten times or more. The gene calls are TRBV7-2 and TRBJ2-3, with D perhaps TRBD2 (6 bases). Germline loops: CDR1 SGHTA, CDR2 FQGNSA. CDR3 size: 14 residues. Trimming shortened V by 7 bases and J by 5 bases, and 16 bases separated the two germline ends. DNA of the CDR3: TGTGCCAGCACCCCGGGACGACTAGGAGATACGCAGTATTTT. It is translated as CASTPGRLGDTQYF. The whole variable domain, remainder taken from reference TRBV7-2 and TRBJ2-3, is GAGVSQSPSNKVTEKGKDVELRCDPISGHTALYWYRQSLGQGLEFLIYFQGNSAPDKSGLPSDRFSAERTGGSVSTLTIQRTQQEDSAVYLCASTPGRLGDTQYFGPGTRLTVL.

This sequence joins TRBV28 and TRBJ2-4; TRBD1 agrees at 10 bases. There are 22 residues in the CDR3. Germline V gene data show CDR1 as MDHEN and CDR2 as SYDVKM. V shed 3 bases, J shed 1 base, and the junction held 21 bases outside the gene matches. CDR3 in amino acids: CASSFWGPRQGAEIRAKNIQYF. Written as DNA, the CDR3 is TGTGCCAGCAGTTTTTGGGGTCCTCGACAGGGGGCAGAGATAAGGGCCAAAAACATTCAGTACTTC. The full variable domain, its missing parts supplied by reference TRBV28 and TRBJ2-4, is DVKVTQSSRYLVKRTGEKVFLECVQDMDHENMFWYRQDPGLGLRLIYFSYDVKMKEKGDIPEGYSVSREKKERFSLILESASTNQTSMYLCASSFWGPRQGAEIRAKNIQYFGAGTRLSVL.

This clonotype was observed many times. The chain employs TRBV11-3 and TRBJ2-7; D is undetermined. V shed 5 bases and J shed 0 bases, with 17 bases lying between them. This CDR3 contains 16 residues. Germline assignment: CDR1 SGHNT and CDR2 YENEEA. CDR3 residues: CASSATETPSSYEQYF. The CDR3 DNA reads TGTGCCAGCAGCGCTACGGAGACCCCAAGCTCCTACGAGCAGTACTTC.

This chain links TRBV6-6 with TRBJ2-3, with D unclear. The germline V and J ends were trimmed by 0 bases and 4 bases, with 8 bases remaining between them. The germline V gene has CDR1 MNHNY and CDR2 SVGAGI (reference sequence). This CDR3 has 14 amino acids. CDR3 DNA: TGTGCCAGCAGTTACTCGATGTTCTCAGATACGCAGTATTTT. It translates to CASSYSMFSDTQYF.

This clonotype was observed a few times. V is TRBV15 and J is TRBJ2-3, with TRBD2 matching over 12 bases. With 3 bases clipped from V and 2 bases from J, the junction kept 12 bases outside the gene matches. This CDR3 contains 19 residues. Germline V gives CDR1 LNHNV, CDR2 YYDKDF (reference sequence). CDR3 region: CATSSLAGGPISHTDTQYF. As DNA, the CDR3 is TGTGCCACCAGCAGTCTAGCGGGGGGGCCAATCTCACACACAGATACGCAGTATTTT.

This clonotype was seen a few times. The chain links TRBV7-9 to TRBJ2-5, with D perhaps given as TRBD1 or TRBD2 (6 bases each). CDR1 and CDR2 (germline): SEHNR, FQNEAQ (reference sequence). CDR3 length equals 14 residues. Trimming pared 2 bases from V and 3 bases from J, leaving 10 bases between. CDR3: CASSLQEGEETQYF. CDR3 bases: TGTGCCAGCAGCTTACAGGAGGGGGAAGAGACCCAGTACTTC.

This clonotype was detected ten times or more. This rearrangement joins TRBV7-2 to TRBJ2-2, with D perhaps matching TRBD1 (5 bases). This CDR3 spans 15 amino acids. The germline V and J ends were trimmed by 5 bases and 1 base, with 11 bases remaining between them. The germline V gene has CDR1 SGHTA and CDR2 FQGNSA. The DNA for the CDR3 is TGTGCCAGCAGCCCCCACAGGTTGAACACCGGGGAGCTGTTTTTT. Protein: CASSPHRLNTGELFF.